The 24 T cell receptor beta chains in this list originate from one sample, sequenced in a study of shared clonotypes between healthy human individuals. TCRdb's copy holds only in-frame clones and misses some; the assay was immunoSEQ multiplex PCR. The sample holds hundreds of thousands of clones, roughly 73% seen once. Sample: memory CD4+ T cells sorted from blood. As to subset: CD45RA-negative fraction. These receptors originate from a woman in her 30s in good health.

This chain connects TRBV4-2 to TRBJ2-7; no clear D gene. Germline lookup yields CDR1 LGHNA and CDR2 YNFKEQ. The V end was cut by 0 bases, the J end by 4 bases, with 7 bases between. The CDR3 contains 13 residues. CDR3 loop: CASSQEPRYEQYF. Here the CDR3 DNA reads TGTGCCAGCAGCCAAGAACCCAGATACGAGCAGTACTTC.

The chain couples TRBV21-1 to TRBJ2-5. TRBV21-1 is recorded as a pseudogene. The CDR3 contains 13 residues. This CDR3 is CASSTRALATQYF. The CDR3 region has the DNA TGTGCCAGCAGCACACGGGCCCTCGCGACCCAGTACTTC.

The rearrangement joins TRBV19 to TRBJ2-3; TRBD2 aligns across 12 bases. From germline, CDR1 is LNHDA and CDR2 SQIVND (reference sequence). V lost 3 bases, J lost 5 bases, and 0 bases stayed unmatched. The CDR3 has 14 amino acids. The CDR3 sequence is CASSMGLAGDTQYF. The CDR3 DNA is TGTGCCAGTAGTATGGGACTAGCGGGAGATACGCAGTATTTT.

As to this clone: This probably arose from a read error, given a far larger clone one base away. The gene calls are TRBV28 and TRBJ2-3; D gene unclear. In germline, CDR1 is MDHEN, CDR2 SYDVKM. The CDR3 totals 12 residues. CDR3 amino acids: CANSPPTDTQYF. The CDR3 DNA sequence: TGTGCCAACAGTCCCCCCACAGATACGCAGTATTTT.

A remark on this clone: One base away lies a much larger clone, so this may be a sequencing read error. This chain uses TRBV14 with TRBJ2-5; either TRBD1 or TRBD2 may supply D (5 bases each). The germline CDR1 and CDR2 sequences are SGHDN and FVKESK. This CDR3 is 13 amino acids long. The CDR3 DNA reads TGTGCCAGCAGCTCGGGGCCCCAAGAGACCCGGTACTTC. It is translated as CASSSGPQETRYF.

This clone was counted only a few times. The chain recombines TRBV7-6 with TRBJ2-3; 11 nucleotides match TRBD2. The trim removed 6 bases at V and 8 bases at J, leaving 4 bases unmatched. The CDR3 spans 13 residues. Germline V gene sequence: CDR1 SGHVS, CDR2 FNYEAQ. Here the CDR3 reads CASRSTSGGTQYF. In nucleotides, the CDR3 is TGTGCCAGCAGATCTACTAGCGGGGGTACGCAGTATTTT.

The genes are TRBV19 and TRBJ2-5; 9 positions agree with TRBD2. Germline values: CDR1 LNHDA, CDR2 SQIVND (reference sequence). The CDR3 has 15 residues. The V segment lost 4 bases and the J segment 4 bases; nucleotides outside the gene matches: 7. The CDR3 region is CASSKLAGARETQYF. The CDR3 bases are TGTGCCAGTAGTAAATTAGCGGGAGCACGAGAGACCCAGTACTTC.

The chain is built from TRBV18 and TRBJ2-5; possibly TRBD2 for D (6 bases). The CDR3 consists of 13 residues. From germline, CDR1 is KGHSH and CDR2 LQKENI. Trimming left V 3 bases short and J 5 bases short, with 10 bases between. The CDR3 nucleotides read TGTGCCAGCTCACCCCCCCGGGGGGAGACCCAGTACTTC. The encoded protein is CASSPPRGETQYF.

The gene calls are TRBV6-1 and TRBJ2-7; D gene unclear. Trimming removed 7 bases from V and 2 bases from J, with 6 bases in between. Germline CDR1 reads MNHNS; CDR2 reads SASEGT. The CDR3 spans 11 residues. The CDR3 nucleotides read TGTGCCAGCACCTACACCTACGAGCAGTACTTC. It encodes CASTYTYEQYF.

This rearrangement joins TRBV7-2 to TRBJ2-5; D is perhaps TRBD1 or TRBD2 (5 bases each). V was pared by 1 base and J by 5 bases, with 14 bases between. Germline loops: CDR1 SGHTA, CDR2 FQGNSA. CDR3 length: 15 residues. CDR3 protein: CASSLGTGTGETQYF. The CDR3 DNA reads TGTGCCAGCAGCTTAGGAACGGGGACCGGGGAGACCCAGTACTTC. Filled out from reference TRBV7-2 and TRBJ2-5, the complete variable domain reads GAGVSQSPSNKVTEKGKDVELRCDPISGHTALYWYRQSLGQGLEFLIYFQGNSAPDKSGLPSDRFSAERTGGSVSTLTIQRTQQEDSAVYLCASSLGTGTGETQYFGPGTRLLVL.

This chain links TRBV6-4 with TRBJ1-1; a weak D match, TRBD1 (5 bases). The CDR3 has 16 amino acids. In germline, CDR1 is MRHNA, CDR2 SNTAGT. The ends were cut back, 3 bases at V and 4 bases at J, with 18 bases in the middle. The CDR3 DNA sequence: TGTGCCAGCAGTGAATATGCGGGGGATCGGGGCACTGAAGCTTTCTTT. Amino acid sequence: CASSEYAGDRGTEAFF.

The chain combines TRBV10-3 with TRBJ2-3; 10 bases map to TRBD2. V lost 11 bases to trimming and J lost 5 bases; unmatched junction nucleotides: 13. Germline lookup yields CDR1 ENHRY and CDR2 SYGVKD. This CDR3 spans 15 amino acids. The CDR3 coding sequence is TGTGCCTCTCGGTTCCTAGCGGGAGCCGGAGATACGCAGTATTTT. Translation: CASRFLAGAGDTQYF.

The CDR3 DNA is TGTGCCAGCAGCGCGACGGACAGGCTCTCCTACGAGCAGTACTTC. This sequence encodes CASSATDRLSYEQYF. V gene TRBV7-8 combines with J gene TRBJ2-7; TRBD1 matches 7 bases. The germline V gene has CDR1 SGHVS and CDR2 FQNEAQ. This CDR3 is built from 15 residues. Trimming removed 5 bases from V and 0 bases from J; junction bases left unmatched: 7.

The chain links TRBV10-2 to TRBJ2-7; D is undetermined. The CDR3 has 15 amino acids. The germline V and J ends were trimmed by 1 base and 1 base, with 11 bases remaining between them. In germline, CDR1 is WSHSY, CDR2 SAAADI. Here the CDR3 reads CASSEFARSSYEQYF. The CDR3 coding sequence is TGCGCCAGCAGTGAGTTCGCCAGGAGTTCCTACGAGCAGTACTTC.

The chain couples TRBV28 to TRBJ2-7; 12 bases are a match to TRBD1. Germline CDR1 reads MDHEN; CDR2 reads SYDVKM. The V segment lost 7 bases and the J segment 3 bases; nucleotides outside the gene matches: 10. This CDR3 region has 16 residues. CDR3 bases: TGTGCCAGCACGACGGCGGGACAGGGGGCCTACTACGAGCAGTACTTC. Translation gives CASTTAGQGAYYEQYF.

V gene TRBV28 combines with J gene TRBJ1-1; 7 nucleotides agree with TRBD1. Germline CDR1 is MDHEN and CDR2 is SYDVKM. The CDR3 consists of 14 residues. The junction had 12 bases not matched to a gene; V was cut back by 6 bases and J by 8 bases. The CDR3 loop is CASRQGVNTGEAFF. The CDR3 region has the DNA TGTGCCAGCAGGCAGGGGGTGAATACGGGGGAAGCTTTCTTT.

J is TRBJ2-7 and V is TRBV30; TRBD2 might be the D (6 bases). Germline CDR1 reads GTSNPN; CDR2 reads SVGIG (reference sequence). This CDR3 is built from 13 residues. V was shortened by 3 bases and J by 0 bases, with 9 bases between the two germline ends. The chain's CDR3 is CAWRKTSSYEQYF. As DNA, the CDR3 is TGTGCCTGGAGGAAGACTAGCTCCTACGAGCAGTACTTC.

The CDR3 sequence: CASTYWDDGNQPQHF. DNA of the CDR3: TGTGCCAGCACGTATTGGGACGACGGCAATCAGCCCCAGCATTTT. The V call is TRBV19, the J call TRBJ1-5; TRBD1 might be the D (5 bases). CDR1 LNHDA and CDR2 SQIVND come from the germline V gene (reference sequence). The CDR3 contains 15 residues. Trimming stripped 9 bases from V and 2 bases from J, with 17 bases between.

On this clone itself: Other DNA sequences of this sample code for an identical CDR3. The rearrangement links TRBV25-1 to TRBJ2-5; D ambiguous. This CDR3 comprises 15 residues. Germline loops: CDR1 MGHDK, CDR2 SYGVNS. Trimming took off 1 base at V and 1 base at J, with 10 bases between the two ends. Here the CDR3 reads CASSESSRVQETQYF. The DNA of the CDR3 is TGTGCCAGCAGTGAATCCTCAAGGGTCCAAGAGACCCAGTACTTC.

This clone is a singleton in its sample. V and J are TRBV5-4 and TRBJ2-3; D possibly corresponds to TRBD1 (5 bases). Germline CDR1 is SGHNT and CDR2 is YYREEE (reference sequence). The CDR3 sequence is 14 residues long. V lost 5 bases to trimming and J lost 2 bases, with 12 bases between them. The CDR3 here is CASSPRQLTDTQYF. The CDR3 DNA reads TGTGCCAGCAGTCCGAGACAGCTCACAGATACGCAGTATTTT.

This sequence joins TRBV5-1 and TRBJ2-5; D call uncertain. The CDR3 contains 14 residues. Germline CDR1 reads SGHRS; CDR2 reads YFSETQ. Trimming left V 0 bases short and J 1 base short, with 7 bases between. The CDR3 sequence is CASSLGRSQETQYF. In DNA, the CDR3 is TGCGCCAGCAGCTTGGGACGGTCCCAAGAGACCCAGTACTTC.

The CDR3 protein is CASSPQDGTGGRAFF. The CDR3 nucleotides are TGTGCCAGTAGTCCCCAGGACGGGACTGGGGGGAGAGCTTTCTTT. The rearrangement links TRBV19 to TRBJ1-1, with D possibly being TRBD1 (5 bases). This CDR3 has 15 residues. V lost 5 bases, J lost 10 bases, and 23 bases lay in between. The germline CDR1 and CDR2 sequences are LNHDA and SQIVND (reference sequence).

The chain joins TRBV2 to TRBJ1-5; tentative D call: TRBD1 (5 bases). Germline-derived CDR1 and CDR2 are SNHLY and FYNNEI. The CDR3 contains 17 residues. Trimming stripped 6 bases from V and 2 bases from J, with 20 bases between. In DNA, the CDR3 is TGTGCCAGCAGGCCGTTCCCTTGGTCCAGGGGCAATCAGCCCCAGCATTTT. It specifies CASRPFPWSRGNQPQHF.

The chain is built from TRBV7-6 and TRBJ1-2, with D possibly TRBD1 on 5 matching bases. V lost 5 bases to trimming and J lost 5 bases, with 12 bases between them. The CDR3 runs 13 residues. Per the germline V gene, CDR1 is SGHVS and CDR2 is FNYEAQ. CDR3 bases: TGTGCCAGCAGCGGGGGAGGCCCTTATGGCTACACCTTC. Its translation: CASSGGGPYGYTF.